These T cell receptor beta chains were read from a single sample in a study of read filtering for tumor transcriptome and immune sequencing. TCRdb independently ran MiXCR on the reads; one entry per CDR3 protein. The profile shows about 62,000 distinct CDR3 sequences, about 19% of them singletons. Input material: a population of CD138-negative cells sorted from bone marrow. The receptors were gathered from a donor aged 40 or older with multiple myeloma. Each CDR3 is given without its conserved first and last residue. Fields, in order: CDR3 protein, V gene, D gene, J gene. The D gene is left open where the match is weak.

CDR3aa: TSSQGIAAQETQY
v_gene: TRBV3-1
d_gene: .
j_gene: TRBJ2-5

CDR3aa: SVDRGEETQY
v_gene: TRBV29-1
d_gene: .
j_gene: TRBJ2-5

CDR3aa: ASSLDQIGREFGREQF
v_gene: TRBV5-6
d_gene: TRBD2
j_gene: TRBJ2-1

CDR3aa: ASSLATNEKLF
v_gene: TRBV7-2
d_gene: .
j_gene: TRBJ1-4

CDR3aa: SARLTGRMSEAF
v_gene: TRBV20-1
d_gene: .
j_gene: TRBJ1-1

CDR3aa: ASSEHYEQY
v_gene: TRBV6-1
d_gene: .
j_gene: TRBJ2-7

CDR3aa: SAPSGSQPQH
v_gene: TRBV20-1
d_gene: .
j_gene: TRBJ1-5

CDR3aa: SARNARGGGGRGGDTQY
v_gene: TRBV20-1
d_gene: TRBD2
j_gene: TRBJ2-3

CDR3aa: ASSYQKNTEAF
v_gene: TRBV6-6
d_gene: .
j_gene: TRBJ1-1

CDR3aa: ASSRGTDTQY
v_gene: TRBV18
d_gene: .
j_gene: TRBJ2-3

CDR3aa: ASSSADSPTNEQY
v_gene: TRBV6-2/TRBV6-3
d_gene: .
j_gene: TRBJ2-7

CDR3aa: ASSRSGDGQQETQY
v_gene: TRBV14
d_gene: .
j_gene: TRBJ2-5

CDR3aa: ASSSGAGELF
v_gene: TRBV6-5
d_gene: .
j_gene: TRBJ2-2

CDR3aa: ASSVQGDPYNEQF
v_gene: TRBV5-1
d_gene: TRBD1
j_gene: TRBJ2-1

CDR3aa: SEGQGSSGPNNQPQH
v_gene: TRBV29-1
d_gene: TRBD1
j_gene: TRBJ1-5

CDR3aa: ASSQGVEGTADTQY
v_gene: TRBV4-2
d_gene: .
j_gene: TRBJ2-3

CDR3aa: ASSASGSITDTQY
v_gene: TRBV19
d_gene: .
j_gene: TRBJ2-3

CDR3aa: SAREGLAVNEQF
v_gene: TRBV20-1
d_gene: .
j_gene: TRBJ2-1

CDR3aa: ASSFGQGALSNQPQH
v_gene: TRBV12-3/TRBV12-4
d_gene: TRBD1
j_gene: TRBJ1-5

CDR3aa: ASSQTSGGSGELF
v_gene: TRBV5-1
d_gene: TRBD2
j_gene: TRBJ2-2

CDR3aa: ASNRGGTQETQY
v_gene: TRBV28
d_gene: TRBD2
j_gene: TRBJ2-5

CDR3aa: ASSIRSVGVVPEAF
v_gene: TRBV19
d_gene: .
j_gene: TRBJ1-1

CDR3aa: ASSVAPARGQETQY
v_gene: TRBV9
d_gene: .
j_gene: TRBJ2-5

CDR3aa: ASSPQQGLGYNSPLH
v_gene: TRBV4-1
d_gene: TRBD1
j_gene: TRBJ1-6

CDR3aa: ASQRTGEETQY
v_gene: TRBV21-1
d_gene: .
j_gene: TRBJ2-5

CDR3aa: ASSLQVGQPQH
v_gene: TRBV3-1
d_gene: .
j_gene: TRBJ1-5

CDR3aa: SARLLRQGAGDTQY
v_gene: TRBV20-1
d_gene: TRBD1
j_gene: TRBJ2-3

CDR3aa: ASYPAGTGPFYGYT
v_gene: TRBV12-3/TRBV12-4
d_gene: TRBD1
j_gene: TRBJ1-2

CDR3aa: ASSDPGLSNQPQH
v_gene: TRBV6-1
d_gene: .
j_gene: TRBJ1-5

CDR3aa: ASSLVTGPLLRNEQF
v_gene: TRBV5-1
d_gene: .
j_gene: TRBJ2-1

CDR3aa: ASNPLAGRGTGELF
v_gene: TRBV9
d_gene: TRBD2
j_gene: TRBJ2-2

CDR3aa: ASSEYGPGADEKLF
v_gene: TRBV25-1
d_gene: .
j_gene: TRBJ1-4

CDR3aa: ASSLGGGSYYEQY
v_gene: TRBV7-8
d_gene: .
j_gene: TRBJ2-7

CDR3aa: ASSKRLTGELF
v_gene: TRBV19
d_gene: .
j_gene: TRBJ2-2

CDR3aa: ASSIGAYNSLLH
v_gene: TRBV7-9
d_gene: .
j_gene: TRBJ1-6

CDR3aa: ACRDGGTEAF
v_gene: TRBV30
d_gene: .
j_gene: TRBJ1-1

CDR3aa: SVQAGANTGELF
v_gene: TRBV29-1
d_gene: TRBD2
j_gene: TRBJ2-2

CDR3aa: ASSRDSQFGETQY
v_gene: TRBV2
d_gene: .
j_gene: TRBJ2-5

CDR3aa: ASSLVGASTYEQF
v_gene: TRBV12-3/TRBV12-4
d_gene: .
j_gene: .

CDR3aa: AARFRDTLNDGYT
v_gene: TRBV30
d_gene: .
j_gene: TRBJ1-2

CDR3aa: ASSRGGDEKLF
v_gene: TRBV7-2
d_gene: .
j_gene: TRBJ1-4